The rows below give T cell receptor beta chains drawn from one sample of a study of CD8+CD57+ T cells in acquired aplastic anemia. TCRdb called the reads again in MiXCR, with one record for every CDR3 protein. This sample has some 120,000 distinct CDR3 sequences, with almost 40% found just once. Sequences were obtained from sorted CD4+, CD8+, or CD8+CD57+ T cells (not recorded which) from PBMCs. Source of these receptors: a human donor with aplastic anemia. The CDR3 runs from the conserved cysteine through the conserved F or W. Fields, in order: clone size, V gene, J gene, D gene, CDR3 length, CDR3 DNA, CDR3 protein. D genes are given only for firm matches. Size is stated for part of the rows, as once, few or many counts, or as a class when the clone is expanded.

.	TRBV10-3	TRBJ1-5	TRBD1	14	TGTGCCAGCACCCCAGGGGGTAGCAATCAGCCCCAGCATTTT	CASTPGGSNQPQHF
many	TRBV29-1	TRBJ2-5	TRBD2	14	TGCAGCGTCGCCCGGGGGGGCCGATTAGAGACCCAGTACTTC	CSVARGGRLETQYF
once	TRBV3-1	TRBJ1-1	.	12	TGTGCCAGCAGCCAAAATCAGGGTAAAGCTTTCTTT	CASSQNQGKAFF
many	TRBV6-4	TRBJ2-5	.	12	TGTGCCTCCCCCCGGGAAAAAGAGACCCAGTACTTC	CASPREKETQYF
many	TRBV11-1	TRBJ1-4	TRBD1	16	TGTGCCAGCAGCCCGGACAGGGGGCGGATTAATGAAAAACTGTTTTTT	CASSPDRGRINEKLFF
.	TRBV4-1	TRBJ2-1	TRBD2	17	TGCGCCAGCAGCCACCCCCGCGGGGGGGCTCCCTACAATGAGCAGTTCTTC	CASSHPRGGAPYNEQFF
.	TRBV2	TRBJ2-5	.	13	TGTGCCAGCATCCGGGACGGCCAAGAGACCCAGTACTTC	CASIRDGQETQYF
.	TRBV6-5	TRBJ2-1	.	15	TGTGCCAGCAGTTACCCCTCCCGACTCTTCAATGAGCAGTTCTTC	CASSYPSRLFNEQFF
many	TRBV15	TRBJ2-1	.	14	TGTGCCACCAGCAGAGTTTACGAGTACAATGAGCAGTTCTTC	CATSRVYEYNEQFF
.	TRBV24-1	TRBJ1-6	.	16	TGTGCCACCAGTGAGGGGGACATTCACAGTATCTCACCCCTCCACTTT	CATSEGDIHSISPLHF
many	TRBV3-1	TRBJ2-3	TRBD2	16	TGTGCCAGCAGCCCAACTAGCGGGGGGTACACAGATACGCAGTATTTT	CASSPTSGGYTDTQYF
.	TRBV18	TRBJ2-5	.	13	TGTGCCAGCCAGAGCTTCGCCCAAGAGACCCAGTACTTC	CASQSFAQETQYF
few	TRBV19	TRBJ2-3	.	16	TGTGCCAGTAGTATATCCGAGGGGTATAGCACAGATACGCAGTATTTT	CASSISEGYSTDTQYF
.	TRBV3-1	TRBJ1-1	.	15	TGTGCCAGCAGCCAATTCTGGGGGCGAGACACTGAAGCTTTCTTT	CASSQFWGRDTEAFF
many	TRBV10-3	TRBJ1-1	.	12	TGTGCCATCAGTGAGTCGCGGGTTGGAGCTTTCTTT	CAISESRVGAFF
few	TRBV7-2	TRBJ1-6	.	12	TGTGCCAGCAGCGCGATTAATTCACCCCTCCACTTT	CASSAINSPLHF